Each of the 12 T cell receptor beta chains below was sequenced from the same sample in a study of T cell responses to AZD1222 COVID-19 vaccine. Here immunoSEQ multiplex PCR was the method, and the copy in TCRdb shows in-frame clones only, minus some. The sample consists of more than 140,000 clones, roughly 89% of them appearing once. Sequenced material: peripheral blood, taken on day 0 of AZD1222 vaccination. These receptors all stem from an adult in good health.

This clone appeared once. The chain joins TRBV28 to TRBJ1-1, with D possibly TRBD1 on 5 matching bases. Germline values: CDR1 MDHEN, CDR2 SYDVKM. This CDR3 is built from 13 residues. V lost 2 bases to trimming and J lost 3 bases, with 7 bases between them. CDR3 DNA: TGTGCCAGCAGTTTAAGAGGGGACACTGAAGCTTTCTTT. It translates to CASSLRGDTEAFF.

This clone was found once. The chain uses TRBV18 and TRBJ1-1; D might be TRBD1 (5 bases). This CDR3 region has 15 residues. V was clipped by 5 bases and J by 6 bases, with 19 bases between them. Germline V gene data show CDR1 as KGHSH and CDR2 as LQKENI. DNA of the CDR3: TGTGCCAGCTCATCCTCGACAGAACTGTCCGCTGAAGCTTTCTTT. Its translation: CASSSSTELSAEAFF. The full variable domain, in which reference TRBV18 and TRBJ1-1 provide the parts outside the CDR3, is NAGVMQNPRHLVRRRGQEARLRCSPMKGHSHVYWYRQLPEEGLKFMVYLQKENIIDESGMPKERFSAEFPKEGPSILRIQQVVRGDSAAYFCASSSSTELSAEAFFGQGTRLTVV.

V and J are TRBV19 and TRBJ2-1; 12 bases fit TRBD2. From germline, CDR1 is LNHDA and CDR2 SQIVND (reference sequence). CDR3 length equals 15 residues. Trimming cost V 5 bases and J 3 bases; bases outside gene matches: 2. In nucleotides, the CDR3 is TGTGCCAGTAGTCCGACTAGCGGGAGCTACAATGAGCAGTTCTTC. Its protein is CASSPTSGSYNEQFF.

CDR3 loop: CASSSTWTSGGLPTQYF. CDR3 sequence (DNA): TGTGCCAGCAGCTCCACCTGGACTAGCGGGGGTCTGCCTACGCAGTATTTT. The chain carries TRBV6-2 or TRBV6-3 and TRBJ2-3; 13 nucleotides line up with TRBD2. Germline V CDR1 and CDR2: MNHEY, SVGEGT. After removal of 6 bases from V and 8 bases from J, the junction contained 14 bases not matched to a gene. The CDR3 consists of 17 residues.

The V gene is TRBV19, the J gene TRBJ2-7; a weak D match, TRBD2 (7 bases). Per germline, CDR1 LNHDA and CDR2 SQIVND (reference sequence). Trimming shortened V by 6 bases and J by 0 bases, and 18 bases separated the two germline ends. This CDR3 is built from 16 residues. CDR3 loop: CASSPRGAGGSYEQYF. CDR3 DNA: TGTGCCAGTAGCCCTCGGGGGGCAGGAGGCTCCTACGAGCAGTACTTC.

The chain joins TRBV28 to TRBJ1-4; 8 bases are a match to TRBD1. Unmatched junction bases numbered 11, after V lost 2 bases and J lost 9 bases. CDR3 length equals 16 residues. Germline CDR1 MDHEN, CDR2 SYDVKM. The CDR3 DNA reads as TGTGCCAGCAGTTTACAGGGGGCCTCCAAAGGGAAAAAACTGTTTTTT. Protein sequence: CASSLQGASKGKKLFF.

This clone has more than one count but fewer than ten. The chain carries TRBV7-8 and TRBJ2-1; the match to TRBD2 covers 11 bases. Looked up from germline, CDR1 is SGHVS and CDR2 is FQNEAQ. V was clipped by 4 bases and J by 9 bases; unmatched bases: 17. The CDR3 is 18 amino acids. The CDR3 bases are TGTGCCAGCAGCTCCTCTAGCGGGGGGCTCGTATTCATGGGTGAGCAGTTCTTC. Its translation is CASSSSSGGLVFMGEQFF.

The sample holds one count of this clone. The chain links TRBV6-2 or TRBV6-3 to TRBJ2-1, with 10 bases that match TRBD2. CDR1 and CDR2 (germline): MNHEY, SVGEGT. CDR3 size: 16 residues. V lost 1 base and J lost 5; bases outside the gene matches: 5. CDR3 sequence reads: CASSYFVTSGNNEQFF. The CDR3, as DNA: TGTGCCAGCAGTTACTTCGTAACTAGCGGGAACAATGAGCAGTTCTTC.

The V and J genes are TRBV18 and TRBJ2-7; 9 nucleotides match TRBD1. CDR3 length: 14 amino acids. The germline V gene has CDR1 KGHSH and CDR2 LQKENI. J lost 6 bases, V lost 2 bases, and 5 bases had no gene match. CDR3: CASSPDTGGSEQYF. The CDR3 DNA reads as TGTGCCAGCTCACCAGACACAGGGGGCTCCGAGCAGTACTTC. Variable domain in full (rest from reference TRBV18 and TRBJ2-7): NAGVMQNPRHLVRRRGQEARLRCSPMKGHSHVYWYRQLPEEGLKFMVYLQKENIIDESGMPKERFSAEFPKEGPSILRIQQVVRGDSAAYFCASSPDTGGSEQYFGPGTRLTVT.

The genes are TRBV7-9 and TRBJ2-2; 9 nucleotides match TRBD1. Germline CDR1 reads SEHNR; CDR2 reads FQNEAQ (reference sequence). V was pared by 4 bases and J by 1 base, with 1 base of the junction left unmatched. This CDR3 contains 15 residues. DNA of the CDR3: TGTGCCAGCAGCTCGGGACAGGGGAACACCGGGGAGCTGTTTTTT. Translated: CASSSGQGNTGELFF.

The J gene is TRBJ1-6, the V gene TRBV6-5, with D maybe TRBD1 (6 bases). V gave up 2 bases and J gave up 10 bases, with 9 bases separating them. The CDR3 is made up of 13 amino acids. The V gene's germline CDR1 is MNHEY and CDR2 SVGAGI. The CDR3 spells CASSYEGVSPLHF. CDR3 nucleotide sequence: TGTGCCAGCAGTTACGAGGGGGTGTCACCCCTCCACTTT.

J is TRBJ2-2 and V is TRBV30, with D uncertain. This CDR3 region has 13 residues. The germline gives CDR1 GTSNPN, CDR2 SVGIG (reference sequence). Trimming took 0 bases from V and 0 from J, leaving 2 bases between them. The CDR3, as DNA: TGTGCCTGGAGTGTCACGAACACCGGGGAGCTGTTTTTT. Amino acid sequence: CAWSVTNTGELFF.